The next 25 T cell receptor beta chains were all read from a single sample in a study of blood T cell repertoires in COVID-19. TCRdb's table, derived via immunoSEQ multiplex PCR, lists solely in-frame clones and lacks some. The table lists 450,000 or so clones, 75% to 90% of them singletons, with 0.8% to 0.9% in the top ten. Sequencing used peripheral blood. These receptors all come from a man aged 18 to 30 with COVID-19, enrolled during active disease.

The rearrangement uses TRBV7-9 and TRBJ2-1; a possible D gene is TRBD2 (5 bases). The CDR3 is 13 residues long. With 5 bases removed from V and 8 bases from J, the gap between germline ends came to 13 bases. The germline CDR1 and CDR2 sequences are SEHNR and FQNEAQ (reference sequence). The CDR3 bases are TGTGCCAGCAGCCCGGACTCCGCCTATGAGCAGTTCTTC. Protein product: CASSPDSAYEQFF.

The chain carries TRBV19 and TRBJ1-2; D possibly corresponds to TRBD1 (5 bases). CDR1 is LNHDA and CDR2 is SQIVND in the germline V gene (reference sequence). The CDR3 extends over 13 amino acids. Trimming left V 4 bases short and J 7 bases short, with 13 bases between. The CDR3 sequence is CASSKDISGGYTF. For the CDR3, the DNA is TGTGCCAGTAGTAAGGACATATCAGGTGGCTACACCTTC.

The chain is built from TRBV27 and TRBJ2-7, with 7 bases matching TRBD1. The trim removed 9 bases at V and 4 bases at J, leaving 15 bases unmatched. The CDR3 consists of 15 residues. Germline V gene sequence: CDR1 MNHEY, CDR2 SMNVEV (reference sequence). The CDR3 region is CASSAGLPRGYEQYF. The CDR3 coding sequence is TGTGCCAGTTCCGCAGGTTTGCCCAGGGGGTACGAGCAGTACTTC.

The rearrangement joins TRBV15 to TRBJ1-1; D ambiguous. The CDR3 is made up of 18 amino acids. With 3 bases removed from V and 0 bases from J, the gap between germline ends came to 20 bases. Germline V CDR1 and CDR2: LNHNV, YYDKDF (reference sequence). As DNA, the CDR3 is TGTGCCACCAGCAGTAAATCCTGGGAGGGCGGGATGAACACTGAAGCTTTCTTT. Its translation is CATSSKSWEGGMNTEAFF.

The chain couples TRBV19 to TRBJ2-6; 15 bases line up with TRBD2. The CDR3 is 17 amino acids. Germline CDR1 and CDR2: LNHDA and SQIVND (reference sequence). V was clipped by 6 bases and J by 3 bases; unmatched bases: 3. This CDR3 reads CASSGLAGGFGANVLTF. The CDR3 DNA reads TGTGCCAGTAGCGGACTAGCGGGGGGGTTTGGGGCCAACGTCCTGACTTTC. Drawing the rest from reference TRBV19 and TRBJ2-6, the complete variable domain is DGGITQSPKYLFRKEGQNVTLSCEQNLNHDAMYWYRQDPGQGLRLIYYSQIVNDFQKGDIAEGYSVSREKKESFPLTVTSAQKNPTAFYLCASSGLAGGFGANVLTFGAGSRLTVL.

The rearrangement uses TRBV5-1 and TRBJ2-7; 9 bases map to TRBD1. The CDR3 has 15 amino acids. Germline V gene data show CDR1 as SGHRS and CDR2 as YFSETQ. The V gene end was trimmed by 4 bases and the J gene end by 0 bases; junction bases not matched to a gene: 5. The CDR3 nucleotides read TGCGCCAGCAGCCCGGACAGGGGCGACTCCTACGAGCAGTACTTC. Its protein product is CASSPDRGDSYEQYF. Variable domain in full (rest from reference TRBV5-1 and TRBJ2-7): KAGVTQTPRYLIKTRGQQVTLSCSPISGHRSVSWYQQTPGQGLQFLFEYFSETQRNKGNFPGRFSGRQFSNSRSEMNVSTLELGDSALYLCASSPDRGDSYEQYFGPGTRLTVT.

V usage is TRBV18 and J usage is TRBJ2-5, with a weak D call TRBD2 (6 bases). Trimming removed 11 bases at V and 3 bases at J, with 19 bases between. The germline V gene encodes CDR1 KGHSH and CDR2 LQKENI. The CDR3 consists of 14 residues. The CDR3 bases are TGTGCCTCCCGGAGGGGCGCATCGGAAGAGACCCAGTACTTC. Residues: CASRRGASEETQYF. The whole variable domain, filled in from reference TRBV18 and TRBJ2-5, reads NAGVMQNPRHLVRRRGQEARLRCSPMKGHSHVYWYRQLPEEGLKFMVYLQKENIIDESGMPKERFSAEFPKEGPSILRIQQVVRGDSAAYFCASRRGASEETQYFGPGTRLLVL.

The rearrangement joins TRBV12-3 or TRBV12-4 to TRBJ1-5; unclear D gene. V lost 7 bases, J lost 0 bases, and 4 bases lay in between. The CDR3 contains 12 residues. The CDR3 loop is CASTFSNQPQHF. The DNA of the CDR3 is TGTGCCAGCACATTTAGCAATCAGCCCCAGCATTTT.

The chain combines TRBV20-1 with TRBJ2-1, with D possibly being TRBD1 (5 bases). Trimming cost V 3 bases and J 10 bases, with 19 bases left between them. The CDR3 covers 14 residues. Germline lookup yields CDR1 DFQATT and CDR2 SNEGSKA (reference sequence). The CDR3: CSASTRVKGWEQFF. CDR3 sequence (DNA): TGCAGTGCTAGTACCAGGGTTAAGGGATGGGAGCAGTTCTTC.

CDR3 loop: CASSEGQGAFQPQHF. CDR3 DNA: TGTGCCAGCAGTGAAGGACAGGGGGCCTTTCAGCCCCAGCATTTT. The chain is built from TRBV6-1 and TRBJ1-5; 10 bases are a match to TRBD1. The junction had 3 bases not matched to a gene; V was cut back by 1 base and J by 6 bases. Germline lookup yields CDR1 MNHNS and CDR2 SASEGT. CDR3 length equals 15 residues.

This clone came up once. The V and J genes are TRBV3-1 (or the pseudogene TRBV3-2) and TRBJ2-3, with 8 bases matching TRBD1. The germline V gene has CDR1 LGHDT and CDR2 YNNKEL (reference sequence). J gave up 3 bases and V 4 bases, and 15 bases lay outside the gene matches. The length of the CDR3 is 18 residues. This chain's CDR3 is CASSRTRGEQGETDTQYF. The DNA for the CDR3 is TGTGCCAGCAGCCGCACCCGGGGAGAACAGGGGGAGACAGATACGCAGTATTTT.

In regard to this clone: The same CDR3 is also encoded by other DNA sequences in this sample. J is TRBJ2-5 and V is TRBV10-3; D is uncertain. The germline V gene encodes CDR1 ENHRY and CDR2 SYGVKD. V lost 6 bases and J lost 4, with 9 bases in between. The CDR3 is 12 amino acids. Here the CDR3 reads CAISGEGETQYF. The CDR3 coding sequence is TGTGCCATCAGCGGAGAAGGAGAGACCCAGTACTTC.

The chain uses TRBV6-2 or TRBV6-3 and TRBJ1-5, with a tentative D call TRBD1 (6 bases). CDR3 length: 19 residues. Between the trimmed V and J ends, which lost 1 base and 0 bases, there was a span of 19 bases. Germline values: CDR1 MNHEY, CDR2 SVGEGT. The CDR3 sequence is CASSYLQGRGTDSNQPQHF. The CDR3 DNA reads TGTGCCAGCAGTTACTTGCAGGGGAGGGGGACCGATAGCAATCAGCCCCAGCATTTT.

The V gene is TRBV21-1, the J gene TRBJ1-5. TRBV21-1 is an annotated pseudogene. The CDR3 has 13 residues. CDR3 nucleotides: TGTGCCAGCAGCAAGTCGGGGAGTCAGCCCCAGCATTTT. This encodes CASSKSGSQPQHF.

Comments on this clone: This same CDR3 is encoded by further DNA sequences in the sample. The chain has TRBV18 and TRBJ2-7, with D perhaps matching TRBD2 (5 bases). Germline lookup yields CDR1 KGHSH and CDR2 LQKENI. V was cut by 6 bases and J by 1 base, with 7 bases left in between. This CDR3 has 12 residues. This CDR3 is CASSPGSYEQYF. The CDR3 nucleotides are TGTGCCAGCTCCCCGGGGTCCTACGAGCAGTACTTC. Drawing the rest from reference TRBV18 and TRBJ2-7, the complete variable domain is NAGVMQNPRHLVRRRGQEARLRCSPMKGHSHVYWYRQLPEEGLKFMVYLQKENIIDESGMPKERFSAEFPKEGPSILRIQQVVRGDSAAYFCASSPGSYEQYFGPGTRLTVT.

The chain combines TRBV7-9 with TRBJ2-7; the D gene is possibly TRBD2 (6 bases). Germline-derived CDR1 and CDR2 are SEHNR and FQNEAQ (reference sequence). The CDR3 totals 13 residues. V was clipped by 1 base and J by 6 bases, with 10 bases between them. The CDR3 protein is CASSLGRAREQYF. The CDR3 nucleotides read TGTGCCAGCAGCTTAGGGAGGGCCCGCGAGCAGTACTTC.

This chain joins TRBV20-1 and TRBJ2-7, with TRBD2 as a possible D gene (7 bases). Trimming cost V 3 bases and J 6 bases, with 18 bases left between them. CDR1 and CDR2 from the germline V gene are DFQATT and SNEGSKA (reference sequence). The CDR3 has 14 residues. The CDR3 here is CSASFGGTKREQYF. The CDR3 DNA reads TGCAGTGCTAGTTTCGGGGGGACAAAGCGCGAGCAGTACTTC.

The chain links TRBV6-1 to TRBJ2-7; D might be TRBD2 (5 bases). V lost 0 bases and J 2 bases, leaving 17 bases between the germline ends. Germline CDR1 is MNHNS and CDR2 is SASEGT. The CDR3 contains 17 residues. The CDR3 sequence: CASSEALLGGRAYEQYF. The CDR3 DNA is TGTGCCAGCAGTGAAGCGCTTCTAGGAGGTCGGGCCTACGAGCAGTACTTC.

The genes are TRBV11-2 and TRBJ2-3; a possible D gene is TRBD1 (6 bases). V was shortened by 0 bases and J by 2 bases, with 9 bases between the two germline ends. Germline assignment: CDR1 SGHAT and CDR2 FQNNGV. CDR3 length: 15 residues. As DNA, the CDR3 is TGTGCCAGCAGCTTAGACGGGACACCCACAGATACGCAGTATTTT. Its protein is CASSLDGTPTDTQYF.

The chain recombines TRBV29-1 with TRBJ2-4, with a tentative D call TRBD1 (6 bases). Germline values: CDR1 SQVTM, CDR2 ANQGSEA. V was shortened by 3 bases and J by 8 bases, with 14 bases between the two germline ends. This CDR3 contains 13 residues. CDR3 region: CSVDGIRGDIQYF. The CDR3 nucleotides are TGCAGCGTTGATGGGATCAGGGGCGACATTCAGTACTTC.

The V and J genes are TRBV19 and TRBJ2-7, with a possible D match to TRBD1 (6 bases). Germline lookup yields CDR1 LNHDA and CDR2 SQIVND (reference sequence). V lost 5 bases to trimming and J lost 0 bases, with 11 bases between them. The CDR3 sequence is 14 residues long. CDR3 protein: CASSHGTPSYEQYF. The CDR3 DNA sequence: TGTGCCAGTAGTCACGGGACACCCTCCTACGAGCAGTACTTC.

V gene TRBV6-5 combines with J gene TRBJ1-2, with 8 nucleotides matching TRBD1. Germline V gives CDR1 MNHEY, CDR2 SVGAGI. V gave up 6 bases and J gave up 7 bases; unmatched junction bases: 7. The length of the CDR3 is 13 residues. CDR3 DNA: TGTGCCAGCAGCGAGACAGGGGTTCCTGGCTACACCTTC. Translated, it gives CASSETGVPGYTF.

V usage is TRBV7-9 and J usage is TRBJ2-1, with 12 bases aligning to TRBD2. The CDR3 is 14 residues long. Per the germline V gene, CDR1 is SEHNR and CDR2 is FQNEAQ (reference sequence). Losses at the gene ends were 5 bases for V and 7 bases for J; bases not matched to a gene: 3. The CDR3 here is CASSGTSGGNEQFF. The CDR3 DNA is TGTGCCAGCAGCGGAACTAGCGGGGGGAATGAGCAGTTCTTC.

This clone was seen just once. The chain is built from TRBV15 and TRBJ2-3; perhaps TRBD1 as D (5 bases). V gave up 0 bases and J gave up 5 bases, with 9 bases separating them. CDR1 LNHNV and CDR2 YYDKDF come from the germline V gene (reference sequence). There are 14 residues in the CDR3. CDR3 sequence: CATSRDRAGDTQYF. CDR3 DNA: TGTGCCACCAGCAGAGACAGGGCCGGAGATACGCAGTATTTT.

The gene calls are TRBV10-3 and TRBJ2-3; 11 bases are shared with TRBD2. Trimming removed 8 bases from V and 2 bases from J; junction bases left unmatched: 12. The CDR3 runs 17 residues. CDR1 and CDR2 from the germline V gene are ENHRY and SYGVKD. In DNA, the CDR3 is TGTGCCATCGGGGGGACTAGCGGCAATCTAAACACAGATACGCAGTATTTT. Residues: CAIGGTSGNLNTDTQYF.